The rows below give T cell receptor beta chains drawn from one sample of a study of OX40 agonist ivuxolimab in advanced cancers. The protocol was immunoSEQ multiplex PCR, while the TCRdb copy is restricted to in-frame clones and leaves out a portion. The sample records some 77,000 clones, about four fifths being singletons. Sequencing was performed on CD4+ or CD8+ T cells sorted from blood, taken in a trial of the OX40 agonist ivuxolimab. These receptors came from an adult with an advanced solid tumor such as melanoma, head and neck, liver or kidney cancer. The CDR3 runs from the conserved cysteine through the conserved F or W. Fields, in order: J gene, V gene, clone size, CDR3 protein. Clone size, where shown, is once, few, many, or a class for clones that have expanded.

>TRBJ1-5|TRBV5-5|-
CASSLRAGDNQPQHF
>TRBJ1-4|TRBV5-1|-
CASAREPNEKLFF
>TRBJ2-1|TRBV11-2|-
CASSFPGLAGHNEQFF
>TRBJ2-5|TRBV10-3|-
CASDGTSGNQETQYF
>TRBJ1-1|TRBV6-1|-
CASSEVWDRATEAFF
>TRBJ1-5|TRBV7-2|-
CASSLYDQPQHF
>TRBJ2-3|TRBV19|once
CASSKKGLSNTDTQYF
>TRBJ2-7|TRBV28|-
CASSNPSAGVGEQYF
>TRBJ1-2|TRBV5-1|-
CASSPTVPHGYTF
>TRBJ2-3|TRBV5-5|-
CASSPLGGVGTDTQYF
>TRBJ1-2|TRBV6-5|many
CASSYSTGLNYGYTF
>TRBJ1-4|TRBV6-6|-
CASSYPDRTNEKLFF
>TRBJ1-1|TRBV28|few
CASSLLNTEAFF
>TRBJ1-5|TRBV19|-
CASGRDNQPQHF
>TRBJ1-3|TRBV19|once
CASSTRTGKSGNTIYF
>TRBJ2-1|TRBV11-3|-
CASSRDYDEQFF
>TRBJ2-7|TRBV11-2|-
CASSYGLAVYEQYF
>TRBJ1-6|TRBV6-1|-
CASTTRGVSPLHF